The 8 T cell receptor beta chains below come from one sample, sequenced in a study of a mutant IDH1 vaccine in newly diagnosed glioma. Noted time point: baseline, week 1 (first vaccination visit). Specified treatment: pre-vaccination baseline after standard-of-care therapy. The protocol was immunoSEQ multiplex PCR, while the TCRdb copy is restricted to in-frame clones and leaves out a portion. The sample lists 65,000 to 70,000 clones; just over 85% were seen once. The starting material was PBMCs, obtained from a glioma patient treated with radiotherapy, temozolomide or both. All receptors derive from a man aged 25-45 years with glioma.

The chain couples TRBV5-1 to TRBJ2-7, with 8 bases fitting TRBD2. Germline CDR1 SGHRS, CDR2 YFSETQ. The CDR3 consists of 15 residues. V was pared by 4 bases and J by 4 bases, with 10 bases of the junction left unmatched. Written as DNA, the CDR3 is TGCGCCAGCAGCCCGAGGACTAGCACGGGATACGAGCAGTACTTC. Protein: CASSPRTSTGYEQYF.

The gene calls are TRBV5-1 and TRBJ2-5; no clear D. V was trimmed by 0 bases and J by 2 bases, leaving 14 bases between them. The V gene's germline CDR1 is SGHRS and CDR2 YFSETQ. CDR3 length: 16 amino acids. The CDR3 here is CASSLAGNHRQETQYF. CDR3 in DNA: TGCGCCAGCAGCTTGGCCGGAAATCACAGACAAGAGACCCAGTACTTC. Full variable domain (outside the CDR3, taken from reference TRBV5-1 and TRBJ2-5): KAGVTQTPRYLIKTRGQQVTLSCSPISGHRSVSWYQQTPGQGLQFLFEYFSETQRNKGNFPGRFSGRQFSNSRSEMNVSTLELGDSALYLCASSLAGNHRQETQYFGPGTRLLVL.

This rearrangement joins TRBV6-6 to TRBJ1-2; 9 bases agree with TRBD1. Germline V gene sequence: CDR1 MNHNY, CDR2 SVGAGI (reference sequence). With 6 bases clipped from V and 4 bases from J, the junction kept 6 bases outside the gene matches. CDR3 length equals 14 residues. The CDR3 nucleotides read TGTGCCAGCAGGACACAGGGGGCTCCCTATGGCTACACCTTC. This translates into CASRTQGAPYGYTF.

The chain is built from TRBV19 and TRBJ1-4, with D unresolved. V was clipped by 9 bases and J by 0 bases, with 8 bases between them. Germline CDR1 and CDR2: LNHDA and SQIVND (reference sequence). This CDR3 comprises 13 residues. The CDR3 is CARRDATNEKLFF. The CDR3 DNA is TGTGCCAGGAGGGATGCAACTAATGAAAAACTGTTTTTT.

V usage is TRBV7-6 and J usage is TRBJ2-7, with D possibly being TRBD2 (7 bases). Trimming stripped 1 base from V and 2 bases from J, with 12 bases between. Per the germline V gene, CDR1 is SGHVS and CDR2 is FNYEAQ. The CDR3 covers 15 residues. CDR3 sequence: CASSLGGGDTYEQYF. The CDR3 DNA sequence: TGTGCCAGCAGCTTAGGGGGAGGGGACACCTACGAGCAGTACTTC. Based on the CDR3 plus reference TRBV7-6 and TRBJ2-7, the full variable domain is GAGVSQSPRYKVTKRGQDVALRCDPISGHVSLYWYRQALGQGPEFLTYFNYEAQQDKSGLPNDRFSAERPEGSISTLTIQRTEQRDSAMYRCASSLGGGDTYEQYFGPGTRLTVT.

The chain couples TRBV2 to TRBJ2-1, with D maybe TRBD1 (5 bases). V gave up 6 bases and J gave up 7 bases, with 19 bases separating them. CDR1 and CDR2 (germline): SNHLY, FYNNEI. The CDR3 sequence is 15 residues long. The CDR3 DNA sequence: TGTGCCAGCAGCAGGGTGGCGCTTATGGGGAATGAGCAGTTCTTC. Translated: CASSRVALMGNEQFF.

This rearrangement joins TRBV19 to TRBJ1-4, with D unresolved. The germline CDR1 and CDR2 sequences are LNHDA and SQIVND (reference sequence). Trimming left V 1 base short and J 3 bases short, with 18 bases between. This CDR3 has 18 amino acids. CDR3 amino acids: CASSIVADVSGANEKLFF. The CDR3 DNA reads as TGTGCCAGTAGTATAGTGGCCGACGTATCTGGGGCTAATGAAAAACTGTTTTTT.

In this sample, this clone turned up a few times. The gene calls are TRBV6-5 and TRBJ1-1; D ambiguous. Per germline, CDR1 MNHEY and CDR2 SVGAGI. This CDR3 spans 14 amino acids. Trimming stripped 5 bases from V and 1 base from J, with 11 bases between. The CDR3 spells CASSIGLANTEAFF. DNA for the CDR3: TGTGCCAGCAGTATTGGACTGGCGAACACTGAAGCTTTCTTT.